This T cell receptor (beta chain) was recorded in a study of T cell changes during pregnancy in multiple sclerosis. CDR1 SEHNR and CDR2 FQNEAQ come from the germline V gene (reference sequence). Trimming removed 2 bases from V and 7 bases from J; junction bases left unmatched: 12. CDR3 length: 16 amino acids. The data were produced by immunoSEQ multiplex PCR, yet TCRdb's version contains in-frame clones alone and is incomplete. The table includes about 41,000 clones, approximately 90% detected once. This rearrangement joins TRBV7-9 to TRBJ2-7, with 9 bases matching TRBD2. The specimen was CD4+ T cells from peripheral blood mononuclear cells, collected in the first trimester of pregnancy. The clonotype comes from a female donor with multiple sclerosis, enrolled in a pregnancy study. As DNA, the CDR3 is TGTGCCAGCAGCTTAACACAAGCGGGAGGATCGGGGGAGCAGTACTTC. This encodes CASSLTQAGGSGEQYF.